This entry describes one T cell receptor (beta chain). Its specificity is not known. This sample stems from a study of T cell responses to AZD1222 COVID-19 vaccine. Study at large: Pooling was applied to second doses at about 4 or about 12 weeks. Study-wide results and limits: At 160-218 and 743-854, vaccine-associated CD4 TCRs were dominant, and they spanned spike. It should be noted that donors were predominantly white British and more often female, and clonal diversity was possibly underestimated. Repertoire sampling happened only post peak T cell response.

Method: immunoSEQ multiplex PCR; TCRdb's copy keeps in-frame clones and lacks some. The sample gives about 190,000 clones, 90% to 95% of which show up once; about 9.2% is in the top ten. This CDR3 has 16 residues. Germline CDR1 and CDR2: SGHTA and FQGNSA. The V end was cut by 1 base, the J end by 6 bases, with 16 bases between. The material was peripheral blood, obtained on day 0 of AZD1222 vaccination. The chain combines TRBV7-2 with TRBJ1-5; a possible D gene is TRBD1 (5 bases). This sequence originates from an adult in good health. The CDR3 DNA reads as TGTGCCAGCAGCTTAGTCCAGGGCGGTTTGGGTCAGCCCCAGCATTTT. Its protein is CASSLVQGGLGQPQHF.